This record looks at one T cell receptor (beta chain) sequence and its context. V was trimmed by 3 bases and J by 6 bases, leaving 18 bases between them. CDR1 and CDR2 (germline): DFQATT, SNEGSKA (reference sequence). This CDR3 region has 16 residues. This entry comes from a study of blood T cell repertoires in COVID-19. Study information: Donors in the United States, Italy and Spain gave samples during acute or convalescent COVID-19. Sources were T cells, B-cell-depleted T cells, or PBMCs; the material itself was cDNA or gDNA.

Original handling: Nucleated cell number was recorded as an estimate derived from reference gene primer amplification. Sequencing used immunoSEQ multiplex PCR; TCRdb keeps in-frame clones, though not all of them. V and J calls and clone size follow that table, whereas D and trimming were derived from the DNA. The table records about 140,000 clones, 65% to 85% of them present only once. The rearrangement joins TRBV20-1 to TRBJ1-6, with D possibly being TRBD1 (6 bases). Sequencing was carried out using peripheral blood. The clonotype originates from a woman aged 60 to 75 with acute or convalescent COVID-19. CDR3 residues: CSASSRGTIGNSPLHF. Here the CDR3 DNA reads TGCAGTGCTAGTAGTCGAGGGACAATCGGTAATTCACCCCTCCACTTT.